Presented here are 10 T cell receptor beta chains from one specimen sequenced in a study of T cells in Graves' hyperthyroidism and ophthalmopathy. TCR beta CDR3 regions were amplified from RNA. HTBI primers were employed in a first-round RT-PCR of the TCR CDR3. TCRdb re-called the multiplex PCR reads through MiXCR, storing one row per CDR3 protein. Of about 710,000 distinct CDR3 sequences in the sample, around 15% are singletons; the top ten hold around 7.7%. Sequenced: blood. The receptors come from a man aged 18 to 30 with Graves' hyperthyroidism.

In its sample, this clonotype was seen a few times. J is TRBJ2-7 and V is TRBV7-9; TRBD2 aligns across 10 bases. V shed 5 bases, J shed 6 bases, and the junction held 10 bases outside the gene matches. CDR3 length: 15 residues. The germline V gene has CDR1 SEHNR and CDR2 FQNEAQ (reference sequence). CDR3 nucleotide sequence: TGTGCCAGCAGCCAATCTAGCGGGAGCCCCATCGAGCAGTACTTC. It yields the protein CASSQSSGSPIEQYF.

This clonotype was seen many times. This chain uses TRBV28 with TRBJ1-1, with D unresolved. This CDR3 has 15 residues. The germline CDR1 and CDR2 sequences are MDHEN and SYDVKM. Trimming stripped 7 bases from V and 0 bases from J, with 15 bases between. Here the CDR3 reads CASTPGGTMNTEAFF. Written as DNA, the CDR3 is TGTGCCAGCACACCAGGAGGAACCATGAACACTGAAGCTTTCTTT.

This clonotype was counted at least ten times. The rearrangement joins TRBV24-1 to TRBJ1-5; tentative D call: TRBD1 (5 bases). CDR1 KGHDR and CDR2 SFDVKD come from the germline V gene. The V end lost 4 bases, the J end lost 3 bases, and 6 bases lay between the germline ends. CDR3 length: 13 residues. The CDR3 DNA is TGTGCCACCAGTGAACAGGCCAATCAGCCCCAGCATTTT. The encoded protein is CATSEQANQPQHF.

This clonotype was observed at least ten times. The rearrangement joins TRBV2 to TRBJ2-5; possible D gene TRBD2, 6 bases. The germline V gene has CDR1 SNHLY and CDR2 FYNNEI. Trimming took 7 bases from V and 3 from J, leaving 9 bases between them. The CDR3 covers 12 residues. Here the CDR3 DNA reads TGTGCCAGCACGGTAGCGGAAGAGACCCAGTACTTC. It yields the protein CASTVAEETQYF.

V is TRBV7-9 and J is TRBJ2-6; TRBD1 matches at 10 bases. The V and J ends lost 1 base and 0 bases, in that order; junction bases with no gene match: 3. Germline loops: CDR1 SEHNR, CDR2 FQNEAQ (reference sequence). The CDR3 runs to 18 residues. CDR3 in DNA: TGTGCCAGCAGCTTAGAGAGGACAGGGGGCTCTGGGGCCAACGTCCTGACTTTC. This translates into CASSLERTGGSGANVLTF.

This clonotype was found many times. One end of the junction varies from germline; a read error may be responsible. CDR3 nucleotide sequence: TGTGCCAGCAGCTTTAGGTCCTCAGATACGCGGTATTTT. Translation gives CASSFRSSDTRYF. This chain joins TRBV11-2 and TRBJ2-3; D is unclear. Germline V CDR1 and CDR2: SGHAT, FQNNGV. This CDR3 contains 13 residues.

In its sample, this clonotype was seen a few times. The V and J genes are TRBV20-1 and TRBJ2-5; 7 nucleotides line up with TRBD1. V gave up 2 bases and J gave up 11 bases; unmatched junction bases: 8. Germline values: CDR1 DFQATT, CDR2 SNEGSKA (reference sequence). The CDR3 spans 12 residues. The CDR3 here is CSARLDRAIQYF. In DNA form, the CDR3 reads TGCAGTGCTAGATTAGACAGGGCTATTCAGTACTTC.

This clonotype showed up just a few times. The V call is TRBV10-3, the J call TRBJ1-4; D is unclear. From germline, CDR1 is ENHRY and CDR2 SYGVKD. This CDR3 is built from 15 residues. Trimming pared 4 bases from V and 8 bases from J, leaving 17 bases between. The CDR3 spells CAISAADRTGEKLFF. Written as DNA, the CDR3 is TGTGCCATCAGTGCGGCGGACCGAACTGGAGAAAAACTGTTTTTT.

The rearrangement links TRBV2 to TRBJ1-1; 7 nucleotides agree with TRBD1. Germline trimming cut 6 bases from V and 6 bases from J; bases unmatched to any gene: 7. This CDR3 comprises 13 residues. Per germline, CDR1 SNHLY and CDR2 FYNNEI. CDR3 residues: CASRPGGEAEAFF. The DNA of the CDR3 is TGTGCCAGCAGGCCAGGGGGAGAGGCTGAAGCTTTCTTT. Based on the CDR3 plus reference TRBV2 and TRBJ1-1, the full variable domain is EPEVTQTPSHQVTQMGQEVILRCVPISNHLYFYWYRQILGQKVEFLVSFYNNEISEKSEIFDDQFSVERPDGSNFTLKIRSTKLEDSAMYFCASRPGGEAEAFFGQGTRLTVV.

The rearrangement uses TRBV28 and TRBJ2-3; TRBD2 might be the D (5 bases). CDR1 and CDR2 (germline): MDHEN, SYDVKM. This CDR3 has 15 amino acids. V lost 6 bases, J lost 1 base, and 14 bases lay in between. The CDR3 here is CASSKLGIGTDTQYF. The CDR3 DNA reads as TGTGCCAGCAGCAAACTAGGGATAGGCACAGATACGCAGTATTTT.